These 17 T cell receptor beta chains share one sample of origin, sequenced in a study of blood T cell repertoires in COVID-19. TCRdb's copy holds only in-frame clones and misses some; the assay was immunoSEQ multiplex PCR. The table has some 160,000 clones, more than 80% seen once. Sequencing was performed on peripheral blood. The receptor set was obtained from a man in his sixties with acute or convalescent COVID-19.

The rearrangement joins TRBV6-1 to TRBJ2-7; 7 bases map to TRBD1. The CDR3 length is 15 residues. The V gene end was trimmed by 2 bases and the J gene end by 1 base; junction bases not matched to a gene: 5. Looked up from germline, CDR1 is MNHNS and CDR2 is SASEGT. CDR3 coding DNA: TGTGCCAGCAGTGAATTACAGGGGATTTCCTACGAGCAGTACTTC. Translation gives CASSELQGISYEQYF.

Comments on this clone: A read error is possible here, since a much larger clone lies one base away. V gene TRBV5-1 combines with J gene TRBJ2-7, with TRBD2 matching over 14 bases. V was pared by 0 bases and J by 6 bases, with 5 bases of the junction left unmatched. The germline gives CDR1 SGHRS, CDR2 YFSETQ. The CDR3 contains 16 residues. CDR3 protein: CASSLETSGGGREQYF. The CDR3 bases are TGCGCCAGCAGCTTGGAGACTAGCGGGGGGGGTCGCGAGCAGTACTTC.

The CDR3 spells CASSLTENTEAFF. In DNA form, the CDR3 reads TGCGCCAGCAGCCTCACAGAGAACACTGAAGCTTTCTTT. The chain joins TRBV5-1 to TRBJ1-1; D gene unclear. The CDR3 spans 13 residues. The V end was cut by 4 bases, the J end by 1 base, with 8 bases between. Germline V gives CDR1 SGHRS, CDR2 YFSETQ. The full variable domain, in which reference TRBV5-1 and TRBJ1-1 provide the parts outside the CDR3, is KAGVTQTPRYLIKTRGQQVTLSCSPISGHRSVSWYQQTPGQGLQFLFEYFSETQRNKGNFPGRFSGRQFSNSRSEMNVSTLELGDSALYLCASSLTENTEAFFGQGTRLTVV.

The chain recombines TRBV9 with TRBJ2-2; 7 bases map to TRBD1. The CDR3 length is 15 residues. The germline V gene encodes CDR1 SGDLS and CDR2 YYNGEE. Unmatched junction bases numbered 8, after V lost 4 bases and J lost 5 bases. The CDR3 reads CASSPYDRVTGELFF. CDR3 nucleotides: TGTGCCAGCAGCCCCTATGACAGGGTGACCGGGGAGCTGTTTTTT. The full variable domain, its missing parts supplied by reference TRBV9 and TRBJ2-2, is DSGVTQTPKHLITATGQRVTLRCSPRSGDLSVYWYQQSLDQGLQFLIQYYNGEERAKGNILERFSAQQFPDLHSELNLSSLELGDSALYFCASSPYDRVTGELFFGEGSRLTVL.

The chain links TRBV18 to TRBJ2-5; a possible D gene is TRBD1 (5 bases). Germline V CDR1 and CDR2: KGHSH, LQKENI. The CDR3 has 14 residues. Trimming shortened V by 3 bases and J by 4 bases, and 12 bases separated the two germline ends. This CDR3 reads CASSPDRPRETQYF. As DNA, the CDR3 is TGTGCCAGCTCACCCGACAGACCCAGAGAGACCCAGTACTTC.

The chain employs TRBV30 and TRBJ2-1; D is perhaps TRBD1 (6 bases). The CDR3 loop spans 11 amino acids. Per germline, CDR1 GTSNPN and CDR2 SVGIG (reference sequence). V lost 0 bases to trimming and J lost 13 bases, with 10 bases between them. CDR3 in amino acids: CAWSVGGQQFF. The CDR3 DNA reads TGTGCCTGGAGTGTAGGGGGACAACAGTTCTTC.

The V call is TRBV29-1, the J call TRBJ1-1; TRBD1 aligns across 9 bases. V shed 7 bases, J shed 5 bases, and the junction held 5 bases outside the gene matches. Germline CDR1 reads SQVTM; CDR2 reads ANQGSEA. The CDR3 has 12 residues. CDR3 amino acids: CSGDREVTEAFF. The DNA of the CDR3 is TGCAGCGGGGACAGGGAAGTAACTGAAGCTTTCTTT.

The chain carries TRBV2 and TRBJ1-5, with TRBD1 identical over 9 bases. CDR3 length: 15 residues. V dropped 4 bases and J dropped 6; count of bases not matched to a gene: 7. CDR1 is SNHLY and CDR2 is FYNNEI in the germline V gene. The DNA of the CDR3 is TGTGCCAGCAGTGGGTTAACAGGGGGCAGTCAGCCCCAGCATTTT. It is translated as CASSGLTGGSQPQHF. Looking up the rest from reference TRBV2 and TRBJ1-5 gives the full variable domain: EPEVTQTPSHQVTQMGQEVILRCVPISNHLYFYWYRQILGQKVEFLVSFYNNEISEKSEIFDDQFSVERPDGSNFTLKIRSTKLEDSAMYFCASSGLTGGSQPQHFGDGTRLSIL.

This sequence joins TRBV19 and TRBJ1-5, with TRBD1 as a possible D gene (5 bases). The germline V gene has CDR1 LNHDA and CDR2 SQIVND (reference sequence). The CDR3 runs 15 residues. The V and J ends lost 5 bases and 5 bases respectively, with 16 bases between them. The CDR3 here is CASSWGSAGHQPQHF. CDR3 in DNA: TGTGCCAGTAGTTGGGGCTCTGCGGGACATCAGCCCCAGCATTTT.

This clone was picked up a small number of times. The V gene is TRBV6-5, the J gene TRBJ1-5; 11 bases align to TRBD1. V shed 10 bases, J shed 1 base, and the junction held 6 bases outside the gene matches. Germline CDR1 and CDR2: MNHEY and SVGAGI. There are 15 residues in the CDR3. CDR3 in DNA: TGTGCCACGGACAGGGGGCTTTCGAGCAATCAGCCCCAGCATTTT. It encodes CATDRGLSSNQPQHF.

The chain joins TRBV5-1 to TRBJ1-2; 8 bases align to TRBD1. Trimming took 2 bases from V and 4 from J; bases not matched to a gene: 4. Germline CDR1 is SGHRS and CDR2 is YFSETQ. This CDR3 has 14 amino acids. The CDR3 spells CASSLNGQGYGYTF. The CDR3 DNA follows: TGCGCCAGCAGCTTAAACGGACAGGGCTATGGCTACACCTTC.

This clone appeared once. In DNA form, the CDR3 reads TGTGCCAGCAGCTTAGCCTCTAGGAACCAGTTCTTC. Protein: CASSLASRNQFF. The rearrangement joins TRBV7-2 to TRBJ2-1; D gene uncertain. There are 12 residues in the CDR3. The germline V gene has CDR1 SGHTA and CDR2 FQGNSA. V gave up 0 bases and J gave up 13 bases, with 10 bases separating them.

CDR3 DNA sequence: TGTGCCAGCAACAGGGGGAACACTGAAGCTTTCTTT. Residues: CASNRGNTEAFF. The genes are TRBV7-9 and TRBJ1-1, with 7 positions matching TRBD1. Germline CDR1 and CDR2: SEHNR and FQNEAQ (reference sequence). Losses at the gene ends were 7 bases for V and 1 base for J; bases not matched to a gene: 0. The CDR3 totals 12 residues.

This chain connects TRBV3-1 (or the pseudogene TRBV3-2) to TRBJ1-5; 8 nucleotides agree with TRBD1. The CDR3 totals 15 residues. V lost 5 bases and J lost 7; bases outside the gene matches: 10. In germline, CDR1 is LGHDT, CDR2 YNNKEL (reference sequence). The CDR3: CASSDQGASVQPQHF. As DNA, the CDR3 is TGTGCCAGCAGCGACCAGGGGGCCAGTGTCCAGCCCCAGCATTTT.

The DNA of the CDR3 is TGCGCCAGCAGCCAAGAAAAGGGGCTGGGCACTGAAGCTTTCTTT. It encodes CASSQEKGLGTEAFF. The chain joins TRBV4-3 to TRBJ1-1; tentative D call: TRBD1 (5 bases). With 0 bases removed from V and 4 bases from J, the gap between germline ends came to 12 bases. The CDR3 has 15 residues. Germline V gene data show CDR1 as LGHNA and CDR2 as YSLEER.

Only one count was recorded for this clone. The V call is TRBV18, the J call TRBJ2-3; TRBD2 agrees at 8 bases. Losses at the gene ends were 0 bases for V and 0 bases for J; bases not matched to a gene: 2. CDR3 size: 16 residues. In germline, CDR1 is KGHSH, CDR2 LQKENI. This CDR3 reads CASSPPIAGSTDTQYF. The CDR3 nucleotides are TGTGCCAGCTCACCACCGATAGCGGGGAGCACAGATACGCAGTATTTT.

The chain carries TRBV5-1 and TRBJ1-5; D remains unclear. CDR1 and CDR2 (germline): SGHRS, YFSETQ. V was clipped by 4 bases and J by 2 bases, with 10 bases between them. CDR3 length: 14 residues. CDR3 in DNA: TGCGCCAGCAGCCCAAACTCTGGCAATCAGCCCCAGCATTTT. It encodes CASSPNSGNQPQHF. The variable domain in full, with the rest retrieved from reference TRBV5-1 and TRBJ1-5, is KAGVTQTPRYLIKTRGQQVTLSCSPISGHRSVSWYQQTPGQGLQFLFEYFSETQRNKGNFPGRFSGRQFSNSRSEMNVSTLELGDSALYLCASSPNSGNQPQHFGDGTRLSIL.